The clone carrying this T cell receptor (beta chain) was seen repeatedly, ten times or more. Its antigen is undetermined. Described time point: newly diagnosed GD, antithyroid drugs for less than 3 months. There was RNA extracted from PBMCs, and the TCR library was made from it. Germline values: CDR1 SGHVS, CDR2 FQNEAQ. V lost 6 bases and J 8 bases, leaving 16 bases between the germline ends. The CDR3 consists of 13 residues. Combining iRepertoire HTBI primers with Arm-PCR of CDR3 regions, the authors built TCR beta libraries. TCRdb itself ran the multiplex PCR reads through MiXCR, one entry per CDR3 protein. This sample has 500,000 to 700,000 distinct CDR3 sequences, with 15% to 20% found just once. The data derive from a study of regulatory T cells in long-lasting Graves disease. Study-wide context: Newly diagnosed Graves' patients took antithyroid drugs under 3 months.

Study-wide findings and caveats: There were preferences for TRBV28, TRBJ1-2 and TRBJ2-5 in persistent disease.

The same data also contributed to another study, on T cells in Graves' hyperthyroidism and ophthalmopathy.

V and J are TRBV7-8 and TRBJ1-1; possible D gene TRBD1, 5 bases. Sequenced material: peripheral blood mononuclear cells (PBMCs), taken at new diagnosis, from a patient treated with antithyroid drugs. This receptor was taken from a woman aged 30 to 39 with Graves disease. Written as DNA, the CDR3 is TGTGCCAGCAGTGAAGCTCCTCGGGGGGAAGCTTTCTTT. Amino acid sequence: CASSEAPRGEAFF.